The clone carrying this T cell receptor beta chain was observed many times. Its target is unknown. TCRdb passed the 5' RACE reads through MiXCR, listing each CDR3 protein once. Among about 32,000 distinct CDR3 sequences, approximately 5.6% were seen once, and the ten largest hold 3.5%. These data come from a study of early T cells in non-severe SARS-CoV-2 infection. Study conclusions and caveats: Matches to VDJdb favored anti-spike CD8 responses and missed private and CD4 specificities.

The source of this sequence is an adult who was a healthcare worker with PCR-confirmed SARS-CoV-2 infection or an uninfected control (not recorded which). Source material: whole blood.

The CDR3 DNA is TGTGCCAGCAGCTCCAGAGGGTCCTTACTGAACACTGAAGCTTTCTTT. Amino acids: CASSSRGSLLNTEAFF. The chain carries TRBV5-4 and TRBJ1-1; D gene uncertain. CDR3 length: 16 residues. The V gene's germline CDR1 is SGHNT and CDR2 YYREEE (reference sequence). V was shortened by 3 bases and J by 0 bases, with 15 bases between the two germline ends.